This TCR beta chain was recovered during a study of blood T cells in healthy people across ages. This CDR3 spans 14 amino acids. Trimming removed 6 bases from V and 2 bases from J; junction bases left unmatched: 5. Germline V gene sequence: CDR1 LGHDT, CDR2 YNNKEL (reference sequence). Then a second PCR, running roughly 7 to 11 cycles, was carried out with a sample-barcoded 5' primer and a J-beta primer mix. Every molecule of cDNA carried a tag from a template-switch adaptor with 12 random nucleotides. TCRdb recomputed calls from the 5' RACE reads with MiXCR, one row per CDR3 protein. The profile shows about 1.1 million distinct CDR3 sequences, approximately 38% of them singletons.

J is TRBJ2-7 and V is TRBV3-1; 9 bases are shared with TRBD2. Sample: blood. The sequence was obtained from a man aged 18 to 30 in good health. CDR3 sequence (DNA): TGTGCCAGCAGTCTAGCGGGGAGCACCTACGAGCAGTACTTC. Translated, it gives CASSLAGSTYEQYF.